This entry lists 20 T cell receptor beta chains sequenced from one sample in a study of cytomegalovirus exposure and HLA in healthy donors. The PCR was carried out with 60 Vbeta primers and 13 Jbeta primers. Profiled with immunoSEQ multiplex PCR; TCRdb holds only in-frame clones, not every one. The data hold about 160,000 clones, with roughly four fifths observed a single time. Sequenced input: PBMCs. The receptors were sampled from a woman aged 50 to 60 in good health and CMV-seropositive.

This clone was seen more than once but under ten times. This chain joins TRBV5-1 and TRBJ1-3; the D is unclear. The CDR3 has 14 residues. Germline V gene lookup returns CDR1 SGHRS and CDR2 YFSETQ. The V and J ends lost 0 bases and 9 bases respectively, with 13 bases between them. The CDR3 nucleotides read TGCGCCAGCAGCTTGGTGGGAGGAGAAGGCACCATATATTTT. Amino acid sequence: CASSLVGGEGTIYF.

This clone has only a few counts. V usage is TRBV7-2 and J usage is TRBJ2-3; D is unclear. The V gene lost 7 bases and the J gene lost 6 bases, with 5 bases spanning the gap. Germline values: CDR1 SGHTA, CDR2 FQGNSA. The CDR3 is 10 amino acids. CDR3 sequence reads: CASTRDTQYF. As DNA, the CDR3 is TGTGCCAGCACTCGGGATACGCAGTATTTT. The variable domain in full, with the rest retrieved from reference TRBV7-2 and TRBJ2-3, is GAGVSQSPSNKVTEKGKDVELRCDPISGHTALYWYRQSLGQGLEFLIYFQGNSAPDKSGLPSDRFSAERTGGSVSTLTIQRTQQEDSAVYLCASTRDTQYFGPGTRLTVL.

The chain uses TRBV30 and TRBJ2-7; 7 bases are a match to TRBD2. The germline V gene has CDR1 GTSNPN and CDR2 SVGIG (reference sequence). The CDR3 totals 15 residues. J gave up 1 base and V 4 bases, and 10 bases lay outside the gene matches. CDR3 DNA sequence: TGTGCCTGGATTCCCCCCGGGGGGTCTTCCTACGAGCAGTACTTC. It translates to CAWIPPGGSSYEQYF.

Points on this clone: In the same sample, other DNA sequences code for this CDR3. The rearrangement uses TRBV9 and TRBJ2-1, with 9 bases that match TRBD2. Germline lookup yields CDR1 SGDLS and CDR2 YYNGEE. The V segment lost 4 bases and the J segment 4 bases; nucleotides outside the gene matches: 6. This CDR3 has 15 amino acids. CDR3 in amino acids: CASSPRAGGYNEQFF. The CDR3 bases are TGTGCCAGCAGCCCCAGAGCGGGGGGATACAATGAGCAGTTCTTC.

The CDR3 protein is CVRSRSGQGVYEQYF. As DNA, the CDR3 is TGTGTCAGAAGCCGCTCGGGACAGGGGGTGTACGAGCAGTACTTC. The chain is built from TRBV7-5 and TRBJ2-7; no DNA check was done on the table's D call, TRBD1. TRBV7-5 is a pseudogene locus. The CDR3 consists of 15 residues.

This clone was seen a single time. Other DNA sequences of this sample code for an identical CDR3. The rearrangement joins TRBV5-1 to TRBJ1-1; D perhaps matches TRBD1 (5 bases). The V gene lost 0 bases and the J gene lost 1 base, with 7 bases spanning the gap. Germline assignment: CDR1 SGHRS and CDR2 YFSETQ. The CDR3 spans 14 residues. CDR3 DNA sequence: TGCGCCAGCAGCTTGGAAGGGGCGAACACTGAAGCTTTCTTT. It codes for CASSLEGANTEAFF.

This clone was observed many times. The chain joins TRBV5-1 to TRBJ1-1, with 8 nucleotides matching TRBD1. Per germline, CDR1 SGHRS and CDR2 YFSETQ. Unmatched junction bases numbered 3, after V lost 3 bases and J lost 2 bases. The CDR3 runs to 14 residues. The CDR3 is CASSWTGSNTEAFF. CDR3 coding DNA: TGCGCCAGCAGCTGGACAGGGAGCAACACTGAAGCTTTCTTT.

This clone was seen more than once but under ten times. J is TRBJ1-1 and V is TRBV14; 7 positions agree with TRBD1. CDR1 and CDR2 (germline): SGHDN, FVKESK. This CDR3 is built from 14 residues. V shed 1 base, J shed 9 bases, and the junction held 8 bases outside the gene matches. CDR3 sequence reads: CASSQVWGQTQAFF. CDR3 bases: TGTGCCAGCAGCCAAGTCTGGGGACAGACGCAAGCTTTCTTT.

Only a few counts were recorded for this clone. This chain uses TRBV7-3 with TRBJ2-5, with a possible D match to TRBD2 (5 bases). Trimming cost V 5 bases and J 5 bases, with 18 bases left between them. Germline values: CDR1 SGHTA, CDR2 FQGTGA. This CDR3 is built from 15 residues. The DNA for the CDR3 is TGTGCCAGCAGCCCCTGGGCGAGGGTAGGGGAGACCCAGTACTTC. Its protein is CASSPWARVGETQYF. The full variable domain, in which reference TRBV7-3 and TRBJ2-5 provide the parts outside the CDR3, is GAGVSQTPSNKVTEKGKYVELRCDPISGHTALYWYRQSLGQGPEFLIYFQGTGAADDSGLPNDRFFAVRPEGSVSTLKIQRTERGDSAVYLCASSPWARVGETQYFGPGTRLLVL.

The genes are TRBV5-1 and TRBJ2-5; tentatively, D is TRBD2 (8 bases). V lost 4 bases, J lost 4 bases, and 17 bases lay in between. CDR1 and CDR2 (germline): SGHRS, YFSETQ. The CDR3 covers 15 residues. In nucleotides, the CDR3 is TGCGCCAGCAGCAAGACAGGGACTAGAGGAGAGACCCAGTACTTC. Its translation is CASSKTGTRGETQYF.

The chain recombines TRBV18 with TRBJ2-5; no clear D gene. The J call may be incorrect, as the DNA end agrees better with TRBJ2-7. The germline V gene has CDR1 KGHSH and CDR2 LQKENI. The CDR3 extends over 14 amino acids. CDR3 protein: CASSPEASDYEQYF. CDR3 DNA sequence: TGTGCCAGCTCACCGGAAGCGAGCGACTACGAGCAGTACTTC.

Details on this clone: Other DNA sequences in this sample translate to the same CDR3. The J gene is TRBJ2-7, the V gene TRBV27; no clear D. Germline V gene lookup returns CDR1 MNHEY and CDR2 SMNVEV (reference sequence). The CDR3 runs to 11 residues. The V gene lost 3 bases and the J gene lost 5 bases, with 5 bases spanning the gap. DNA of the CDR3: TGTGCCAGCAGTTTTCGAGACGAGCAGTACTTC. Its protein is CASSFRDEQYF.

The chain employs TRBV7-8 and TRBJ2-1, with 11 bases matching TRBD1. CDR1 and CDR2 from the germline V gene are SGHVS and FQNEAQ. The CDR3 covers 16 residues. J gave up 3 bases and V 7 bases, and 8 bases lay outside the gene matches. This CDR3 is CASTGRDRGVYNEQFF. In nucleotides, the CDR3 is TGTGCCAGCACCGGCCGGGACAGGGGGGTCTACAATGAGCAGTTCTTC.

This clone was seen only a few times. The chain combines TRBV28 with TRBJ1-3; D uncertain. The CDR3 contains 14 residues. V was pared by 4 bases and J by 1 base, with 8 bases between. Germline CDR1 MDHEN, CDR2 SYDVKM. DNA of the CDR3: TGTGCCAGCAGTTCCCAACTATCTGGAAACACCATATATTTT. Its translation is CASSSQLSGNTIYF.

For the CDR3, the DNA is TGTGCCAGCAGTCGGGACAGCGGCAGCAATCAGCCCCAGCATTTT. Amino acid sequence: CASSRDSGSNQPQHF. This chain links TRBV7-9 with TRBJ1-5; 7 bases align to TRBD1. The V gene end was trimmed by 6 bases and the J gene end by 1 base; junction bases not matched to a gene: 6. This CDR3 contains 15 residues. The germline gives CDR1 SEHNR, CDR2 FQNEAQ (reference sequence). Together with reference TRBV7-9 and TRBJ1-5, the CDR3 gives the full variable domain: DTGVSQNPRHKITKRGQNVTFRCDPISEHNRLYWYRQTLGQGPEFLTYFQNEAQLEKSRLLSDRFSAERPKGSFSTLEIQRTEQGDSAMYLCASSRDSGSNQPQHFGDGTRLSIL.

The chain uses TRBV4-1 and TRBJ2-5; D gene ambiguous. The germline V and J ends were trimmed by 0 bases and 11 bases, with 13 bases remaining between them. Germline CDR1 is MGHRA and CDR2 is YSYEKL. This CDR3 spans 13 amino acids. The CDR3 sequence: CASSQEGGAQQYF. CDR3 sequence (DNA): TGCGCCAGCAGCCAAGAAGGCGGTGCCCAGCAGTACTTC.

CDR3 in amino acids: CASSLGRGELYNEQFF. The CDR3 DNA reads as TGCGCCAGCAGCTTGGGGCGGGGGGAATTATACAATGAGCAGTTCTTC. This chain connects TRBV5-1 to TRBJ2-1; 8 bases are a match to TRBD2. From germline, CDR1 is SGHRS and CDR2 YFSETQ. This CDR3 region has 16 residues. V was clipped by 0 bases and J by 4 bases; unmatched bases: 6.

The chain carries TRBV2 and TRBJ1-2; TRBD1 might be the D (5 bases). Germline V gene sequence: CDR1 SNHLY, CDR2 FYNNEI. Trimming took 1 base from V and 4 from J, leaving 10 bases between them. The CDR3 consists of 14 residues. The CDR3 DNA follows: TGTGCCAGCAGTGAAGGGGGGAGGACCTATGGCTACACCTTC. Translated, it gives CASSEGGRTYGYTF.

The CDR3 coding sequence is TGTGCCTGGAGTGTACTTGGAAACACCATATATTTT. Its protein product is CAWSVLGNTIYF. The chain is built from TRBV30 and TRBJ1-3, with unresolved D. Trimming pared 0 bases from V and 3 bases from J, leaving 3 bases between. Germline CDR1 is GTSNPN and CDR2 is SVGIG (reference sequence). The CDR3 consists of 12 residues.

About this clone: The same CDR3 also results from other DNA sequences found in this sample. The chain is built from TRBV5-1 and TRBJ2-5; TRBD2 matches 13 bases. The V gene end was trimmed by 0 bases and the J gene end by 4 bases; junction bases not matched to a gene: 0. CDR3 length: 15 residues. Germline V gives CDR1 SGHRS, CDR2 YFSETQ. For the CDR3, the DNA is TGCGCCAGCAGCTTGGGACTAGCGGGGGGAGAGACCCAGTACTTC. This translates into CASSLGLAGGETQYF.